These 25 T cell receptor beta chains share one sample of origin, sequenced in a study of T cell repertoires in cytomegalovirus infection (dated by TCRdb to between 2018 and 2021). Their antigen targets remain unknown. Sequencing took place on an Illumina HiSeq 1500. TCRdb handled the public reads itself, with Q25 trimming in fastp and clone calling in MiXCR, and kept productive beta chains. Rows are combined by CDR3 protein, so each entry shows the most common genes and DNA. In all, the sample holds about 900,000 distinct CDR3 sequences, and around 32% of those were seen once. The ten largest clones capture 13% of the sample. The label giving this sample's treatment or condition can be read as: in vitro stimulation with specific CMV peptide epitopes to enrich CMV-specific T cells. Here the sequenced sample was cultured CD8+ T cells from PBMCs, taken from culture after CMV antigen stimulation. These receptors came from a human donor in good health (CMV status not recorded). Some clones in this sample may be carry-over from other donors' samples.

V gene TRBV6-2 or TRBV6-3 combines with J gene TRBJ2-2, with 7 positions matching TRBD2. This CDR3 is built from 19 residues. The V and J ends lost 4 bases and 6 bases, in that order; junction bases with no gene match: 20. CDR1 MNHEY and CDR2 SVGEGT come from the germline V gene. The DNA of the CDR3 is TGTGCCAGCAGTTCCCTGACTAGCCTCTTAAGCATTTCGTCCGGGGAGCTGTTTTTT. Amino acids: CASSSLTSLLSISSGELFF.

Of note for this clonotype: A much larger clone lies one base from this, so it may be a read error. The CDR3 loop is CASSYFDRIGEKLFF. The CDR3, as DNA: TGTGCCAGCAGCTACTTTGACAGGATTGGAGAAAAACTGTTTTTT. V gene TRBV7-2 combines with J gene TRBJ1-4; the D gene is possibly TRBD1 (6 bases). This CDR3 has 15 amino acids. CDR1 and CDR2 from the germline V gene are SGHTA and FQGNSA. V was clipped by 4 bases and J by 8 bases, with 17 bases between them. Using reference TRBV7-2 and TRBJ1-4 for the parts outside the CDR3, the full variable domain is GAGVSQSPSNKVTEKGKDVELRCDPISGHTALYWYRQSLGQGLEFLIYFQGNSAPDKSGLPSDRFSAERTGGSVSTLTIQRTQQEDSAVYLCASSYFDRIGEKLFFGSGTQLSVL.

This sequence joins TRBV10-3 and TRBJ2-1; a possible D gene is TRBD1 (6 bases). Trimming cost V 3 bases and J 8 bases, with 17 bases left between them. Per the germline V gene, CDR1 is ENHRY and CDR2 is SYGVKD. The CDR3 loop spans 15 amino acids. The CDR3 DNA is TGTGCCATCAGTGATTTGAACAGGGCCTCGGATGAGCAGTTCTTC. Translating gives CAISDLNRASDEQFF.

This clonotype was detected a few times. The rearrangement uses TRBV7-6 and TRBJ2-7; no reliable D call. Looked up from germline, CDR1 is SGHVS and CDR2 is FNYEAQ. The length of the CDR3 is 13 residues. V lost 5 bases, J lost 6 bases, and 14 bases lay in between. CDR3 nucleotide sequence: TGTGCCAGCAGCGACATTTCGACGGGCGAGCAGTACGTC. Its translation: CASSDISTGEQYV.

Ten or more counts support this clonotype. The chain uses TRBV12-3 or TRBV12-4 and TRBJ1-6; D ambiguous. The V end lost 6 bases, the J end lost 5 bases, and 5 bases lay between the germline ends. The CDR3 covers 12 residues. This chain's CDR3 is CASSGDNSPLHF. For the CDR3, the DNA is TGTGCCAGCAGCGGAGATAATTCACCCCTCCACTTT.

This clonotype was seen just once. The CDR3 here is CASALGQGLKLAGELFF. In DNA, the CDR3 is TGTGCTAGTGCCCTGGGACAGGGGCTCAAATTGGCCGGGGAGCTGTTTTTT. This sequence joins TRBV12-5 and TRBJ2-2; the match to TRBD1 covers 10 bases. CDR1 and CDR2 from the germline V gene are LGHNT and FRNRAP. V shed 7 bases and J 6 bases; nucleotides not matched to a gene: 14. This CDR3 has 17 amino acids.

The chain links TRBV20-1 to TRBJ1-4; D unclear. The CDR3 loop spans 14 amino acids. Deletions cut 0 bases from V and 0 bases from J, with 5 bases between. Germline lookup yields CDR1 DFQATT and CDR2 SNEGSKA (reference sequence). The CDR3 DNA is TGCAGTGCTAGAGAGGCTGCAACTAATGAAAAACTGTTTTTT. It codes for CSAREAATNEKLFF.

This clonotype was found many times. The rearrangement uses TRBV7-9 and TRBJ1-1, with D tentatively TRBD1 (5 bases). Germline CDR1 SEHNR, CDR2 FQNEAQ (reference sequence). CDR3 size: 14 residues. The V gene lost 1 base and the J gene lost 8 bases, with 14 bases spanning the gap. As DNA, the CDR3 is TGTGCCAGCAGCTTAGGGGGGGTACAAACGGAAGCTTTCTTT. It translates to CASSLGGVQTEAFF. Looking up the rest from reference TRBV7-9 and TRBJ1-1 gives the full variable domain: DTGVSQNPRHKITKRGQNVTFRCDPISEHNRLYWYRQTLGQGPEFLTYFQNEAQLEKSRLLSDRFSAERPKGSFSTLEIQRTEQGDSAMYLCASSLGGVQTEAFFGQGTRLTVV.

Regarding this clonotype: The germline gene is not matched at one end of the junction; a read error may be the cause. The chain uses TRBV28 and TRBJ2-5; 7 bases are shared with TRBD2. The germline V gene encodes CDR1 MDHEN and CDR2 SYDVKM. This CDR3 comprises 15 residues. CDR3 bases: TGTGTCAGCATCCCGCGGGGGTTGTACCAAGAGACCCAGTACTTC. Its translation: CVSIPRGLYQETQYF.

This clonotype was picked up a small number of times. This chain links TRBV6-2 or TRBV6-3 with TRBJ2-7; unclear D gene. This CDR3 has 13 residues. Per the germline V gene, CDR1 is MNHEY and CDR2 is SVGEGT. The V end was cut by 2 bases, the J end by 0 bases, with 5 bases between. CDR3 nucleotides: TGTGCCAGCAGTTACCCAAGCTCCTACGAGCAGTACGTC. Translation: CASSYPSSYEQYV.

There are a few counts of this clonotype. The CDR3 nucleotides read TGTGCCAGCAGTCTATGGAGTCCCACAGATACGCAGTATTTT. It codes for CASSLWSPTDTQYF. The genes are TRBV27 and TRBJ2-3; D ambiguous. CDR3 length equals 14 residues. Germline loops: CDR1 MNHEY, CDR2 SMNVEV (reference sequence). V was pared by 5 bases and J by 2 bases, with 11 bases between.

The chain uses TRBV2 and TRBJ2-3, with D possibly TRBD2 on 5 matching bases. Trimming left V 7 bases short and J 0 bases short, with 17 bases between. The CDR3 is 16 amino acids. CDR1 SNHLY and CDR2 FYNNEI come from the germline V gene. CDR3 bases: TGTGCCAGCACGGGTAGCGTTGGGGATAGCACAGATACGCAGTATTTT. Encoded protein: CASTGSVGDSTDTQYF.

V gene TRBV7-9 combines with J gene TRBJ2-5; D gene ambiguous. V lost 5 bases, J lost 5 bases, and 12 bases lay in between. This CDR3 has 13 residues. Germline CDR1 and CDR2: SEHNR and FQNEAQ (reference sequence). Here the CDR3 DNA reads TGTGCCAGCAGCAATGGACCGATTGAGACCCAGTACTTC. Protein: CASSNGPIETQYF.

The J gene is TRBJ1-4, the V gene TRBV7-8; D not certain. The CDR3 is made up of 16 amino acids. V was cut by 2 bases and J by 2 bases, with 12 bases left in between. Germline V gene data show CDR1 as SGHVS and CDR2 as FQNEAQ. In DNA, the CDR3 is TGTGCCAGCAGCTTATTGAGGCAGTACACTAATGAAAAACTGTTTTTT. Translating it yields CASSLLRQYTNEKLFF.

The rearrangement links TRBV4-2 to TRBJ1-3; D perhaps matches TRBD1 (5 bases). The germline gives CDR1 LGHNA, CDR2 YNFKEQ. The CDR3 sequence is 19 residues long. V was trimmed by 4 bases and J by 0 bases, leaving 22 bases between them. This CDR3 is CASSPRGTGTVYSGNTIYF. The DNA for the CDR3 is TGTGCCAGCAGCCCAAGAGGGACCGGGACCGTCTACTCTGGAAACACCATATATTTT.

This clonotype has only a few counts. The chain recombines TRBV6-1 with TRBJ2-7; D gene ambiguous. Trimming took off 3 bases at V and 3 bases at J, with 9 bases between the two ends. The CDR3 covers 13 residues. CDR1 is MNHNS and CDR2 is SASEGT in the germline V gene. CDR3 amino acids: CASSDGAYYEQYV. The CDR3 DNA sequence: TGTGCCAGCAGTGATGGCGCCTACTACGAGCAGTACGTC.

The chain joins TRBV20-1 to TRBJ2-2; either TRBD1 or TRBD2 may supply D (5 bases each). Germline loops: CDR1 DFQATT, CDR2 SNEGSKA (reference sequence). Trimming stripped 3 bases from V and 3 bases from J, with 11 bases between. This CDR3 spans 14 amino acids. The CDR3 DNA follows: TGCAGTGCTAGCCCGGGGCTGGACACCGGGGAGCTGTTTTTT. Protein sequence: CSASPGLDTGELFF.

This clonotype has more than one count but fewer than ten. This chain joins TRBV6-1 and TRBJ1-1; no clear D gene. The CDR3 runs to 15 residues. Germline loops: CDR1 MNHNS, CDR2 SASEGT. Trimming pared 5 bases from V and 5 bases from J, leaving 18 bases between. This CDR3 reads CASSFHGPEETEAFF. CDR3 DNA sequence: TGTGCCAGCAGTTTCCACGGCCCCGAGGAGACTGAAGCTTTCTTT.

The chain couples TRBV20-1 to TRBJ2-1, with 8 bases identical to TRBD1. J lost 0 bases, V lost 4 bases, and 2 bases had no gene match. Germline V gene lookup returns CDR1 DFQATT and CDR2 SNEGSKA (reference sequence). The CDR3 is 14 residues long. The CDR3 sequence: CSANTGGSYNEQFF. For the CDR3, the DNA is TGCAGTGCTAACACAGGGGGCTCCTACAATGAGCAGTTCTTC.

The rearrangement uses TRBV10-2 and TRBJ2-1, with 7 bases aligning to TRBD1. With V trimmed by 5 bases and J by 4 bases, 5 bases remained unmatched. The germline gives CDR1 WSHSY, CDR2 SAAADI. The CDR3 is 14 amino acids. This chain's CDR3 is CASSTRGQYNEQFF. For the CDR3, the DNA is TGCGCCAGCAGTACAAGGGGGCAATACAATGAGCAGTTCTTC.

A few counts support this clonotype. CDR3: CASSVAAGSGYGYTF. The DNA of the CDR3 is TGTGCCAGCAGCGTAGCGGCGGGAAGCGGCTATGGCTACACCTTC. The chain uses TRBV9 and TRBJ1-2; D gene uncertain. Germline CDR1 is SGDLS and CDR2 is YYNGEE. This CDR3 contains 15 residues. Trimming cost V 0 bases and J 4 bases, with 13 bases left between them.

The J gene is TRBJ2-7, the V gene TRBV12-3 or TRBV12-4; the D is unclear. The CDR3 is made up of 13 amino acids. V was clipped by 5 bases and J by 8 bases, with 16 bases between them. In DNA, the CDR3 is TGTGCCAGCAGTGCCCTACAGCTTTACCAGCAGTACTTC. Translated, it gives CASSALQLYQQYF.

The CDR3 nucleotides are TGTGCCAGCAGTTACTCGGTGCAGGGCTCCTACGAGCAGTACGTC. As protein: CASSYSVQGSYEQYV. J is TRBJ2-7 and V is TRBV6-5; possibly TRBD1 for D (5 bases). There are 15 residues in the CDR3. V was pared by 0 bases and J by 0 bases, with 9 bases between. The germline CDR1 and CDR2 sequences are MNHEY and SVGAGI.

Only one count was recorded for this clonotype. The V gene is TRBV7-4, the J gene TRBJ1-2; weak D call: TRBD1 (5 bases). This CDR3 is built from 14 residues. CDR1 and CDR2 (germline): SGHVT, SQSDAQ. V was trimmed by 5 bases and J by 6 bases, leaving 16 bases between them. The CDR3 sequence: CASSPGTPVDGYTF. The CDR3, as DNA: TGTGCCAGCAGCCCCGGGACTCCCGTCGATGGCTACACCTTC.

About this clonotype: Mismatch with germline at one junction end may stem from a read error. This chain connects TRBV19 to TRBJ2-3, with D possibly matching TRBD2 (5 bases). The CDR3 covers 11 residues. Germline V gives CDR1 LNHDA, CDR2 SQIVND (reference sequence). The CDR3 spells CASSPGESYSF. DNA of the CDR3: TGTGCCAGTAGTCCCGGGGAGAGCTACTCTTTT. Complete variable domain (other parts from reference TRBV19 and TRBJ2-3): DGGITQSPKYLFRKEGQNVTLSCEQNLNHDAMYWYRQDPGQGLRLIYYSQIVNDFQKGDIAEGYSVSREKKESFPLTVTSAQKNPTAFYLCASSPGESYSFGPGTRLTVL.